Sequencing of this T cell receptor (beta chain) was carried out in a study of cytomegalovirus exposure and HLA in healthy donors. The PCR used 60 Vbeta and 13 Jbeta primers. This table comes from immunoSEQ multiplex PCR, and its TCRdb copy is limited to in-frame clones, with some not included. The profile covers 150,000 to 200,000 clones, with 75% to 80% appearing a single time and more than 13% taken by the ten largest. The CDR3 totals 13 residues. The ends were cut back, 1 base at V and 13 bases at J, with 14 bases in the middle. CDR1 is MNHNS, CDR2 SASEGT, per germline. This sequence joins TRBV6-1 and TRBJ1-5; D gene uncertain. Material: PBMCs. This clonotype was obtained from a man over 45 in good health and CMV-seropositive. CDR3 sequence (DNA): TGTGCCAGCAGTGAAGTGGTCGGGAGATTTCAGCATTTT. This sequence encodes CASSEVVGRFQHF.